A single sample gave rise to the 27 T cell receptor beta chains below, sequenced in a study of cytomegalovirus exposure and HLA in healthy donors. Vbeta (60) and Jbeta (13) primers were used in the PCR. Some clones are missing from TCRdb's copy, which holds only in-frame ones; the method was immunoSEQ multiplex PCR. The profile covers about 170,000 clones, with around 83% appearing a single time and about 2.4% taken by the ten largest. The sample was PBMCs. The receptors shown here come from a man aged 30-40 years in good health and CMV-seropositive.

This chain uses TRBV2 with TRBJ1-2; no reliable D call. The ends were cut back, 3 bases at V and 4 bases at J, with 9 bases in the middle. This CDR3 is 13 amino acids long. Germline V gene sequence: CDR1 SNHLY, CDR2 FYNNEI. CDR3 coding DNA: TGTGCCAGCAGTGACTCCTACGCCTATGGCTACACCTTC. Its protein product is CASSDSYAYGYTF.

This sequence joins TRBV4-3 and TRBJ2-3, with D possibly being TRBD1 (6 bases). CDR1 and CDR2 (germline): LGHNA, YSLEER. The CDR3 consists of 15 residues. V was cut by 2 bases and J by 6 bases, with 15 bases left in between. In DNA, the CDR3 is TGCGCCAGCAGCCAATTCCAGGGGCCTCGCGATACGCAGTATTTT. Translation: CASSQFQGPRDTQYF.

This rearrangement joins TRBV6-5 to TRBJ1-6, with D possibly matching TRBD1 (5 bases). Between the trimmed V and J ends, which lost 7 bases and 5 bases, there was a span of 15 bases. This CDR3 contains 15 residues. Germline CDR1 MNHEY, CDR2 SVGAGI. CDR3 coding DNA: TGTGCCAGCAAACCGGGGACTCGGCATAATTCACCCCTCCACTTT. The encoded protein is CASKPGTRHNSPLHF.

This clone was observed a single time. The CDR3: CASSQDLRSFYNSPLHF. The CDR3 bases are TGCGCCAGCAGCCAAGATTTGAGGTCGTTCTATAATTCACCCCTCCACTTT. The J gene is TRBJ1-6, the V gene TRBV4-3; D unclear. The CDR3 loop spans 17 amino acids. Germline loops: CDR1 LGHNA, CDR2 YSLEER. The V end was cut by 0 bases, the J end by 3 bases, with 12 bases between.

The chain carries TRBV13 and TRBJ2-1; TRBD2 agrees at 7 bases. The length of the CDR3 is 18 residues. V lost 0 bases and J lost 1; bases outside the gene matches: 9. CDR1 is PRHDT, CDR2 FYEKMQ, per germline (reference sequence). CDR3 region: CASSLGLRSSGSYNEQFF. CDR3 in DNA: TGTGCCAGCAGCTTAGGCCTTCGGTCTAGCGGTTCCTACAATGAGCAGTTCTTC.

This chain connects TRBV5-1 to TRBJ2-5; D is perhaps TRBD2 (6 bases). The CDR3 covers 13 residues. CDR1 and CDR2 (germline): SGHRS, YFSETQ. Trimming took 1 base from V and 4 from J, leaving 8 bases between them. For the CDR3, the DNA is TGCGCCAGCAGCTTGTCCGGGGGAGAGACCCAGTACTTC. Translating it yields CASSLSGGETQYF.

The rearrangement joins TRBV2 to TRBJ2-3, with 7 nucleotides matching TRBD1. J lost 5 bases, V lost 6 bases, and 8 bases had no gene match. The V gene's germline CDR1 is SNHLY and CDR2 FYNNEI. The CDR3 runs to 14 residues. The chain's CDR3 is CASSGDSRVDTQYF. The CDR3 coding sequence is TGTGCCAGCAGCGGGGACAGTCGGGTAGATACGCAGTATTTT.

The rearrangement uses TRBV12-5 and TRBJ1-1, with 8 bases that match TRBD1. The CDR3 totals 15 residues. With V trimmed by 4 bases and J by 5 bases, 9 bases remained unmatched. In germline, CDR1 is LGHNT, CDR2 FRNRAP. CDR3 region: CASGSGQGMRTEAFF. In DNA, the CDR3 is TGTGCTAGTGGTTCCGGACAGGGAATGAGGACTGAAGCTTTCTTT.

CDR3 loop: CASSRKMGSSQYEQYF. For the CDR3, the DNA is TGTGCCAGCAGTCGTAAAATGGGGAGCTCCCAGTACGAGCAGTACTTC. The chain joins TRBV27 to TRBJ2-7; D is possibly TRBD2 (5 bases). CDR1 and CDR2 from the germline V gene are MNHEY and SMNVEV (reference sequence). Trimming pared 5 bases from V and 4 bases from J, leaving 21 bases between. CDR3 length: 16 amino acids.

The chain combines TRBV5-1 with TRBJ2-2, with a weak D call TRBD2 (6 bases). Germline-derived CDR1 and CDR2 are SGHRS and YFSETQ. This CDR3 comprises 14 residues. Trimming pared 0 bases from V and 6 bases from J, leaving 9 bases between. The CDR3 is CASSLDGSAGELFF. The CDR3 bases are TGCGCCAGCAGCTTGGACGGGAGCGCCGGGGAGCTGTTTTTT.

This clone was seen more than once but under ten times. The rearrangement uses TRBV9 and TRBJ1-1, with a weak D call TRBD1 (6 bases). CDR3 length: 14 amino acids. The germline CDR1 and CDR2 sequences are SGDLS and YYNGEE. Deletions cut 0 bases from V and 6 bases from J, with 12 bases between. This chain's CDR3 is CASSVERWGPEAFF. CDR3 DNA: TGTGCCAGCAGCGTAGAGAGATGGGGGCCTGAAGCTTTCTTT.

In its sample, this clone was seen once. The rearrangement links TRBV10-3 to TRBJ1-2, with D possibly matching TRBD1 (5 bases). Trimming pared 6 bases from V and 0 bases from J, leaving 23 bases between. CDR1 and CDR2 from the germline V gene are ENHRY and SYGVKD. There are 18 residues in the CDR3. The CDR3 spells CAISLQVGPNLANYGYTF. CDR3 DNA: TGTGCCATCAGCCTACAGGTCGGCCCCAACTTAGCTAACTATGGCTACACCTTC.

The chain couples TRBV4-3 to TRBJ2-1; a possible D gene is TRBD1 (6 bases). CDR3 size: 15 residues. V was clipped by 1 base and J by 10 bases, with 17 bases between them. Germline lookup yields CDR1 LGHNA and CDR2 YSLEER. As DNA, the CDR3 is TGCGCCAGCAGCCAAGGTTTACAGGGAGTCGGCGAGCAGTTCTTC. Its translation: CASSQGLQGVGEQFF.

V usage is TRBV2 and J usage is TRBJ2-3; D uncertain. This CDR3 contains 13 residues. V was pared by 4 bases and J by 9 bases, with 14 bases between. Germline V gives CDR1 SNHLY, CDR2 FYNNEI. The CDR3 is CASSVQNQGTQYF. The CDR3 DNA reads TGTGCCAGCAGTGTACAGAATCAAGGCACGCAGTATTTT.

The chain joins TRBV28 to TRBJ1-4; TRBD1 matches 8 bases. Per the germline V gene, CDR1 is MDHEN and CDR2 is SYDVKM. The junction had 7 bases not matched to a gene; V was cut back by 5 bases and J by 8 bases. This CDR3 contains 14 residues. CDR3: CASSTRQGREKLFF. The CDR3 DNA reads TGTGCCAGCAGTACCCGACAGGGGAGGGAAAAACTGTTTTTT.

Written as DNA, the CDR3 is TGTGCCAGCAGCACCTCCACTAGTTACAATGAGCAGTTCTTC. It is translated as CASSTSTSYNEQFF. V is TRBV7-2 and J is TRBJ2-1; TRBD2 is a possible D gene (5 bases). Looked up from germline, CDR1 is SGHTA and CDR2 is FQGNSA. This CDR3 has 14 residues. V was pared by 5 bases and J by 4 bases, with 12 bases between.

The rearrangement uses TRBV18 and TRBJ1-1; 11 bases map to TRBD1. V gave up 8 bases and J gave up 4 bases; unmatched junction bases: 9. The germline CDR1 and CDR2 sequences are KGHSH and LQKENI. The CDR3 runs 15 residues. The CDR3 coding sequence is TGTGCCAGCCCATTCTCCGGGACAGGGGGCACTGAAGCTTTCTTT. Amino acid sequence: CASPFSGTGGTEAFF. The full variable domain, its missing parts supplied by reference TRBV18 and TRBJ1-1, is NAGVMQNPRHLVRRRGQEARLRCSPMKGHSHVYWYRQLPEEGLKFMVYLQKENIIDESGMPKERFSAEFPKEGPSILRIQQVVRGDSAAYFCASPFSGTGGTEAFFGQGTRLTVV.

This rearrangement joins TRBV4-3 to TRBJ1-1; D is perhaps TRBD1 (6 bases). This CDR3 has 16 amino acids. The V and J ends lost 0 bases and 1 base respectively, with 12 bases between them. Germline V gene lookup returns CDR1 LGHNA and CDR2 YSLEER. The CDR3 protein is CASSQELTGRNTEAFF. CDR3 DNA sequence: TGCGCCAGCAGCCAAGAATTAACAGGGAGGAACACTGAAGCTTTCTTT.

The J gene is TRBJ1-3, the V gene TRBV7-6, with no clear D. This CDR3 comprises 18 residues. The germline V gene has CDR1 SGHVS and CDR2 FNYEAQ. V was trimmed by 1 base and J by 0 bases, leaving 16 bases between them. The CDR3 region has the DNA TGTGCCAGCAGCTTAGGATCCTGGGCTTCCTACTCTGGAAACACCATATATTTT. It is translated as CASSLGSWASYSGNTIYF.

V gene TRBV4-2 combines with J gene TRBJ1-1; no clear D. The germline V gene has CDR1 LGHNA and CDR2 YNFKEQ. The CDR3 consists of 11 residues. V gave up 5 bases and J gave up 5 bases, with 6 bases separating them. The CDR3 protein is CASSKRTEAFF. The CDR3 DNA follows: TGTGCCAGCAGCAAGAGGACTGAAGCTTTCTTT.

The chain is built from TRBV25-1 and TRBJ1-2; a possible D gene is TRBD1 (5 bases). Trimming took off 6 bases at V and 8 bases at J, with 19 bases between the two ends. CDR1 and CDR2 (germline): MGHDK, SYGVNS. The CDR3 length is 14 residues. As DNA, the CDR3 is TGTGCCAGCAGCCATCCGGGGGAGGAGGGGGGCTACACCTTC. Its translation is CASSHPGEEGGYTF.

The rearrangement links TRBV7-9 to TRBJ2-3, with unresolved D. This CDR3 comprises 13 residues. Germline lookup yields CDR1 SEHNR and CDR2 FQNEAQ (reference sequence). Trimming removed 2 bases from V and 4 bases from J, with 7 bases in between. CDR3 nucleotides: TGTGCCAGCAGCTTATCGTCCCCAGATACGCAGTATTTT. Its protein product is CASSLSSPDTQYF.

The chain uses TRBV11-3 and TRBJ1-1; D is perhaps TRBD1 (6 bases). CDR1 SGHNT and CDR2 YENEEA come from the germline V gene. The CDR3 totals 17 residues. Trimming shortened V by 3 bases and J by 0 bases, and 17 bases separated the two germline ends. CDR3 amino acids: CASSFSGDLRVNTEAFF. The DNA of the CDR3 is TGTGCCAGCAGCTTCTCAGGGGATCTTCGGGTGAACACTGAAGCTTTCTTT.

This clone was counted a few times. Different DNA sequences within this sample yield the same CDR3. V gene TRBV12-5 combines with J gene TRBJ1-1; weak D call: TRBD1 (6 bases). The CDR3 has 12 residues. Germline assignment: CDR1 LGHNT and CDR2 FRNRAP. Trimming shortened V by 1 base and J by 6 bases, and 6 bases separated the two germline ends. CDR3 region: CASGLGQAEAFF. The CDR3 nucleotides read TGTGCTAGTGGTTTGGGACAGGCTGAAGCTTTCTTT.

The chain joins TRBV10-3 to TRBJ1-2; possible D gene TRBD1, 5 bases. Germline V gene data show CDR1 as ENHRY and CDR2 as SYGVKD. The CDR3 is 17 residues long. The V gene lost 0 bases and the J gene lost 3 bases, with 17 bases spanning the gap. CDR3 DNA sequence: TGTGCCATCAGTGAGTCCCGACTAGGGCAGGGCGACTATGGCTACACCTTC. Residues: CAISESRLGQGDYGYTF.

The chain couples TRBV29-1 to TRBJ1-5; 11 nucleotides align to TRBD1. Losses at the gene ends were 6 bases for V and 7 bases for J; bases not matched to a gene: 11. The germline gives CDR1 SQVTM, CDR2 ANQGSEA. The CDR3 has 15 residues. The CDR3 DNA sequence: TGCAGCGTGGCTATTGGACAGGGGGCAAACCAGCCCCAGCATTTT. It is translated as CSVAIGQGANQPQHF.

In DNA, the CDR3 is TGTGCCAGCAGGATCGGACAGGCCAATCAGCCCCAGCATTTT. Protein product: CASRIGQANQPQHF. The chain uses TRBV6-6 and TRBJ1-5; 7 positions match TRBD1. The CDR3 consists of 14 residues. V shed 6 bases and J 3 bases; nucleotides not matched to a gene: 5. Per the germline V gene, CDR1 is MNHNY and CDR2 is SVGAGI (reference sequence).